This entry concerns a single TCR beta chain. Sequencing was performed with immunoSEQ multiplex PCR; in TCRdb, only in-frame clones are kept and a portion is missing. The sample holds approximately 100,000 clones, more than 75% seen once. This CDR3 has 19 amino acids. Germline lookup yields CDR1 MNHNY and CDR2 SVGAGI (reference sequence). V lost 5 bases to trimming and J lost 2 bases; unmatched junction nucleotides: 16. The data stem from a study of control samples from healthy donors and cancer patients. The origin of this receptor is a woman between 35 and 50 years old in good health. V is TRBV6-6 and J is TRBJ2-1, with TRBD1 matching 9 bases. Sequencing input: blood. The CDR3 DNA is TGTGCCAGCAGTCTAATAAGTCCCGGGACAGGGAATGCCTACAATGAGCAGTTCTTC. Translating gives CASSLISPGTGNAYNEQFF.